One and the same sample provided the 3 T cell receptor beta chains below, sequenced in a study of OX40 agonist ivuxolimab in advanced cancers. Clones were sequenced by immunoSEQ multiplex PCR, and TCRdb holds only the in-frame ones, with some missing. Among 25,000 to 35,000 clones, roughly 90% were seen once, and the ten largest hold 26%. The sequencing used CD4+ or CD8+ T cells sorted from blood, collected in a trial of the OX40 agonist ivuxolimab. These receptors all come from an adult with an advanced solid tumor such as melanoma, head and neck, liver or kidney cancer.

This clone was seen a single time. The chain uses TRBV19 and TRBJ2-7, with unresolved D. V lost 6 bases and J 0 bases, leaving 12 bases between the germline ends. Germline CDR1 is LNHDA and CDR2 is SQIVND (reference sequence). CDR3 length: 14 residues. CDR3 in amino acids: CASSHVLHSYEQYF. DNA of the CDR3: TGTGCCAGTAGCCACGTACTCCACTCCTACGAGCAGTACTTC.

The genes are TRBV7-9 and TRBJ2-2; TRBD2 agrees at 11 bases. The germline CDR1 and CDR2 sequences are SEHNR and FQNEAQ (reference sequence). CDR3 length: 18 residues. Trimming removed 5 bases from V and 4 bases from J; junction bases left unmatched: 12. The CDR3 sequence: CASSAGLAVLQGTGELFF. The CDR3 DNA reads as TGTGCCAGCAGCGCGGGACTAGCGGTATTACAGGGCACCGGGGAGCTGTTTTTT.

This sequence joins TRBV19 and TRBJ2-7; a possible D gene is TRBD1 (6 bases). The CDR3 length is 15 residues. Germline V gene data show CDR1 as LNHDA and CDR2 as SQIVND (reference sequence). V was pared by 6 bases and J by 0 bases, with 15 bases between. The CDR3, as DNA: TGTGCCAGTAGCCCCGGACAGATCTACTCCTACGAGCAGTACTTC. This codes for CASSPGQIYSYEQYF.